The present entry profiles one T cell receptor (beta chain) with its context. The sample originates from a study of blood T cell repertoires in COVID-19. Across the study: Italy, Spain and the United States were the sources of the convalescent and acute COVID-19 samples. T cells, B-cell-depleted T cells, or PBMCs supplied cDNA or gDNA.

Germline V lookup: CDR1 MGHRA, CDR2 YSYEKL. V lost 0 bases, J lost 3 bases, and 12 bases lay in between. This CDR3 comprises 16 residues. Sequenced by immunoSEQ multiplex PCR; TCRdb stores in-frame clones only, minus some. Here the sample spans 150,000 or so clones, roughly 76% being singletons. What was sequenced was peripheral blood. This receptor was identified in a human donor with acute or convalescent COVID-19. The donor label of this sample is uncertain. The chain links TRBV4-1 to TRBJ2-4; tentatively, D is TRBD2 (5 bases). Written as DNA, the CDR3 is TGCGCCAGCAGCCAAGATTTGGGCAGCGGCAAAAACATTCAGTACTTC. Translating it yields CASSQDLGSGKNIQYF.